The rows below give T cell receptor beta chains drawn from one sample of a study of control samples from healthy donors and cancer patients. Clones were read by immunoSEQ multiplex PCR, and TCRdb kept only the in-frame ones, dropping some. The table has around 99,000 clones, 90% seen once. The material sequenced was blood. The receptors come from a human donor in good health. The donor label of this sample is uncertain. The CDR3 runs from the conserved cysteine through the conserved F or W. Clone size is stated in some rows and not others, as once, few, many or a class when expanded.

clone_size v_call cdr3_aa
. TRBV3-1/TRBV3-2 CASSHAGYYTF
. TRBV9 CASSEGPQETQYF
. TRBV10-1 CASSESRVPYEQYF
. TRBV6-5 CASSLRGLSYEQYF
. TRBV10-3 CATQKGRDRGQNQPQHF
. TRBV6-5 CASSDTNYGYTF
. TRBV7-2 CASIEQLLSTEAFF
. TRBV29-1 CSVDFGEGTEAFF
. TRBV2 CASSLRSAGETYEQYF
. TRBV18 CASSLTGVNTEAFF
. TRBV5-1 CASSPTDRAGRENSPLHF
. TRBV28 CASSSGTGMHTIYF
few TRBV25-1 CASRRGPNEKLFF
. TRBV5-6 CASSPQGYNEQFF
few TRBV11-2 CASSTRLAGGNYEQYF
few TRBV10-1 CASSGQVDSPLHF
. TRBV6-5 CALTGGLGNSPLHF
. TRBV13 CASSLGVSGGSYEQYF
. TRBV2 CASSLRDRSSYEQYF
. TRBV3-1/TRBV3-2 CASSQEWNSPLHF
. TRBV4-3 CASSQDSWDSGANVLTF
. TRBV27 CASSYLTSGGNNEQFF
few TRBV18 CASSPGGPGNTIYF
. TRBV7-9 CASSPDRDVLPSPLHF
. TRBV19 CASSTSTVYGYTF
. TRBV9 CASSERGRSGAQETQYF
. TRBV20-1 CSASSWDHNSPLHF
. TRBV12-3/TRBV12-4 CASSPNTGELFF
. TRBV6-5 CASSPQGGQGGYTF
. TRBV7-8 CASSFSGEDEKLFF
. TRBV25-1 CASSGGLGETQYF
. TRBV11-2 CASSLDSRGLAYQYF
. TRBV5-4 CASSLLTSGGTDTQYF
. TRBV9 CASSVEGRNQPQHF
once TRBV19 CASRGGGSGQETQYF
. TRBV28 CASSLLGSYEQYF
. TRBV3-1/TRBV3-2 CASSQDRRGSYGYTF
. TRBV5-6 CASRPRTLRTDTQYF
. TRBV5-1 CASSLGGPSGGESYNEQFF
once TRBV27 CASSPTAYNEQFF
. TRBV11-2 CASSSFTGELFF
. TRBV4-2 CASTEGSSYNSPLHF
. TRBV7-7 CASSFSGGIADTQYF
. TRBV9 CASSVEGNEQFF
. TRBV6-1 CASSEREVNTEAFF
. TRBV29-1 CSVEAGEDTEAFF
. TRBV30 CAWSALPNTEAFF
. TRBV5-1 CASSLGDRSMIYEQYF
. TRBV9 CASSVASGRQETQYF
. TRBV10-3 CAISGYKEAFF
. TRBV6-1 CASSEAPGRNYYGYTF